This T cell receptor beta chain originates from a study of regulatory T cells in long-lasting Graves disease. Construction of the TCR beta libraries employed iRepertoire HTBI primers in conjunction with Arm-PCR of CDR3 regions. From the multiplex PCR reads, TCRdb called clonotypes with MiXCR, one entry per CDR3 protein. The profile covers approximately 400,000 distinct CDR3 sequences, with just under 15% appearing a single time and 16% taken by the ten largest. The time point is: newly diagnosed GD, antithyroid drugs for less than 3 months. Construction of the TCR library relied on RNA isolated from PBMCs. V lost 0 bases and J lost 4; bases outside the gene matches: 10. This CDR3 has 17 amino acids. Germline assignment: CDR1 MGHRA and CDR2 YSYEKL. The same sample was also studied in work on T cells in Graves' hyperthyroidism and ophthalmopathy.

This specimen consisted of peripheral blood mononuclear cells (PBMCs), obtained at new diagnosis, from a patient treated with antithyroid drugs. The TCR originated in a woman between 25 and 40 years old with Graves disease. The rearrangement links TRBV4-1 to TRBJ1-2; 8 bases fit TRBD1. The CDR3 here is CASSQDPRAGGGYGYTF. The DNA for the CDR3 is TGCGCCAGCAGCCAAGATCCCCGGGCAGGGGGCGGCTATGGCTACACCTTC.